A single sample is the source of the 32 T cell receptor beta chains below, sequenced in a study of blood T cells in healthy people across ages. A sample-barcoded 5' primer and a J-beta primer mix were used in a second PCR of about 7 to 11 cycles. TCRdb used MiXCR to reprocess the 5' RACE reads, holding one entry per CDR3 protein. The sample lists roughly 1,300,000 distinct CDR3 sequences; 55% to 75% were seen once. The sample comprised blood. These receptors were obtained from a man between 18 and 29 years old in good health.

The rearrangement uses TRBV12-3 or TRBV12-4 and TRBJ2-5; D not certain. Deletions cut 3 bases from V and 2 bases from J, with 10 bases between. CDR3 size: 14 residues. CDR3 sequence (DNA): TGTGCCAGCAGTTTTAGCCCCGCGCAAGAGACCCAGTACTTC. This codes for CASSFSPAQETQYF.

The chain has TRBV29-1 and TRBJ2-5, with 8 bases matching TRBD1. The CDR3 is 14 amino acids. CDR1 and CDR2 from the germline V gene are SQVTM and ANQGSEA. Trimming at V came to 6 bases and at J to 4 bases, leaving 10 bases not matched to a gene. The CDR3 sequence: CSVDGTGTLETQYF. CDR3 nucleotide sequence: TGCAGCGTAGATGGGACAGGCACCTTAGAGACCCAGTACTTC. Looking up the rest from reference TRBV29-1 and TRBJ2-5 gives the full variable domain: SAVISQKPSRDICQRGTSLTIQCQVDSQVTMMFWYRQQPGQSLTLIATANQGSEATYESGFVIDKFPISRPNLTFSTLTVSNMSPEDSSIYLCSVDGTGTLETQYFGPGTRLLVL.

The chain has TRBV12-3 or TRBV12-4 and TRBJ2-7; TRBD2 matches at 12 bases. The CDR3 has 15 amino acids. V was pared by 6 bases and J by 2 bases, with 5 bases of the junction left unmatched. In nucleotides, the CDR3 is TGTGCCAGCAGGATTAGACTAGCGGGGGCCTACGAGCAGTACTTC. It codes for CASRIRLAGAYEQYF.

This sequence joins TRBV7-2 and TRBJ2-4; D is possibly TRBD2 (6 bases). The end of the DNA is better explained by TRBJ2-7, so the J call may be wrong. Germline V gene data show CDR1 as SGHTA and CDR2 as FQGNSA. The CDR3 loop spans 16 amino acids. The CDR3: CASSLEDTGDSYEQYF. The CDR3 DNA reads as TGTGCCAGCAGCTTAGAAGATACGGGGGACTCCTACGAGCAGTACTTC.

This clonotype was counted only a few times. The chain recombines TRBV27 with TRBJ2-7; a possible D gene is TRBD1 (6 bases). Trimming stripped 6 bases from V and 0 bases from J, with 15 bases between. Germline-derived CDR1 and CDR2 are MNHEY and SMNVEV (reference sequence). CDR3 length: 15 amino acids. For the CDR3, the DNA is TGTGCCAGCAGCGTCACAGGGTTCAGCTCCTACGAGCAGTACTTC. Translation gives CASSVTGFSSYEQYF.

This sequence joins TRBV20-1 and TRBJ2-5; 11 nucleotides agree with TRBD2. Germline values: CDR1 DFQATT, CDR2 SNEGSKA (reference sequence). V shed 3 bases and J 1 base; nucleotides not matched to a gene: 7. This CDR3 has 16 amino acids. DNA of the CDR3: TGCAGTGCTAGCTTCCCTAGCGGGAGGACCCAAGAGACCCAGTACTTC. This translates into CSASFPSGRTQETQYF.

The chain is built from TRBV12-3 or TRBV12-4 and TRBJ2-4; 9 bases fit TRBD2. V lost 7 bases to trimming and J lost 1 base; unmatched junction nucleotides: 8. The CDR3 sequence is 16 residues long. The CDR3 spells CASTRSGGWAKNIQYF. The CDR3 bases are TGTGCCAGCACCAGAAGCGGGGGGTGGGCCAAAAACATTCAGTACTTC.

This clonotype was counted a few times. V and J are TRBV20-1 and TRBJ2-7, with D possibly TRBD1 on 6 matching bases. Per the germline V gene, CDR1 is DFQATT and CDR2 is SNEGSKA (reference sequence). Trimming took 2 bases from V and 2 from J, leaving 10 bases between them. The CDR3 length is 13 residues. The CDR3 DNA reads TGCAGTGCTAGAACAGGGCATACCTACGAGCAGTACTTC. Protein product: CSARTGHTYEQYF.

The chain is built from TRBV20-1 and TRBJ2-7, with D unclear. The CDR3 has 13 amino acids. Germline V gene data show CDR1 as DFQATT and CDR2 as SNEGSKA (reference sequence). V was pared by 6 bases and J by 4 bases, with 16 bases between. The CDR3 reads CSAAPNSYYEQYF. DNA for the CDR3: TGCAGTGCCGCTCCAAACAGTTATTACGAGCAGTACTTC.

This clonotype showed up just a few times. This rearrangement joins TRBV4-1 to TRBJ2-7; 12 nucleotides line up with TRBD1. Looked up from germline, CDR1 is MGHRA and CDR2 is YSYEKL. The J segment lost 2 bases and the V segment lost 8 bases, leaving 4 bases of the junction unmatched. This CDR3 has 14 residues. The CDR3 loop is CASARDRGPYEQYF. The CDR3 coding sequence is TGCGCCAGCGCGCGGGACAGGGGGCCCTACGAGCAGTACTTC.

The rearrangement links TRBV5-5 to TRBJ2-7; 11 nucleotides agree with TRBD1. The end of the DNA aligns better with TRBJ2-4, so the J call may be wrong. This CDR3 has 17 amino acids. Germline V CDR1 and CDR2: SGHKS, YYEKEE (reference sequence). In nucleotides, the CDR3 is TGTGCCAGCAGCTGGACAGGGGGCGAGATAGCCAAAAACATTCAGTACTTC. As protein: CASSWTGGEIAKNIQYF.

The V gene is TRBV13, the J gene TRBJ1-2; D possibly corresponds to TRBD1 (5 bases). The CDR3 length is 14 residues. The germline CDR1 and CDR2 sequences are PRHDT and FYEKMQ (reference sequence). Trimming stripped 0 bases from V and 6 bases from J, with 11 bases between. CDR3 sequence (DNA): TGTGCCAGCAGCTTAGGCGGCAGGGAGGATGGCTACACCTTC. The encoded protein is CASSLGGREDGYTF.

The rearrangement links TRBV6-5 to TRBJ2-1; D might be TRBD2 (6 bases). Germline CDR1 MNHEY, CDR2 SVGAGI. Trimming stripped 2 bases from V and 6 bases from J, with 11 bases between. The CDR3 is 14 residues long. In DNA, the CDR3 is TGTGCCAGCAGTTACACGGGACTGCTCAATGAGCAGTTCTTC. Its protein is CASSYTGLLNEQFF.

The chain joins TRBV28 to TRBJ1-3; D call uncertain. CDR1 is MDHEN and CDR2 is SYDVKM in the germline V gene. Trimming left V 2 bases short and J 4 bases short, with 9 bases between. The CDR3 totals 14 residues. CDR3 nucleotide sequence: TGTGCCAGCAGTTTAAGGGAAGTCGGAAACACCATATATTTT. Amino acid sequence: CASSLREVGNTIYF.

The chain links TRBV11-2 to TRBJ2-3; 12 bases are shared with TRBD2. Trimming removed 2 bases from V and 5 bases from J; junction bases left unmatched: 2. Looked up from germline, CDR1 is SGHAT and CDR2 is FQNNGV. This CDR3 comprises 15 residues. Written as DNA, the CDR3 is TGTGCCAGCAGCTTACGACTAGCGGGAGTAGATACGCAGTATTTT. Residues: CASSLRLAGVDTQYF.

The chain employs TRBV9 and TRBJ2-4; possible D gene TRBD1, 6 bases. TRBJ2-7 matches the DNA end more closely, so the J call is doubtful. Germline V gene data show CDR1 as SGDLS and CDR2 as YYNGEE. There are 15 residues in the CDR3. CDR3 loop: CASSVDDRLGDEQYF. The DNA of the CDR3 is TGTGCCAGCAGCGTAGATGACAGGCTGGGGGACGAGCAGTACTTC.

This clonotype was seen more than once but under ten times. The chain carries TRBV7-9 and TRBJ2-7; D possibly corresponds to TRBD1 (5 bases). The V gene's germline CDR1 is SEHNR and CDR2 FQNEAQ (reference sequence). The V gene lost 2 bases and the J gene lost 5 bases, with 13 bases spanning the gap. CDR3 length equals 14 residues. For the CDR3, the DNA is TGTGCCAGCAGCTTAACCAGGGCATTAAACGAGCAGTACTTC. Translating it yields CASSLTRALNEQYF.

This clonotype was detected only once. The rearrangement joins TRBV2 to TRBJ1-1; D remains unclear. The CDR3 spans 13 residues. Germline V gene data show CDR1 as SNHLY and CDR2 as FYNNEI. Between the trimmed V and J ends, which lost 3 bases and 5 bases, there was a span of 10 bases. CDR3 sequence (DNA): TGTGCCAGCAGTGACCGAACCCCAACTGAAGCTTTCTTT. Translating it yields CASSDRTPTEAFF. The full variable domain, its missing parts supplied by reference TRBV2 and TRBJ1-1, is EPEVTQTPSHQVTQMGQEVILRCVPISNHLYFYWYRQILGQKVEFLVSFYNNEISEKSEIFDDQFSVERPDGSNFTLKIRSTKLEDSAMYFCASSDRTPTEAFFGQGTRLTVV.

The gene calls are TRBV5-1 and TRBJ2-3; 12 bases align to TRBD2. V lost 2 bases to trimming and J lost 4 bases; unmatched junction nucleotides: 8. This CDR3 is built from 17 residues. Germline CDR1 reads SGHRS; CDR2 reads YFSETQ. The CDR3 here is CASSFRLAGVVSDTQYF. CDR3 nucleotides: TGCGCCAGCAGCTTCAGACTAGCGGGAGTAGTTTCAGATACGCAGTATTTT.

In this sample, this clonotype turned up once. The gene calls are TRBV7-2 and TRBJ2-7; D ambiguous. The V end was cut by 1 base, the J end by 0 bases, with 13 bases between. In germline, CDR1 is SGHTA, CDR2 FQGNSA. The CDR3 sequence is 16 residues long. In DNA form, the CDR3 reads TGTGCCAGCAGCTTAGAACCTCGAGCGAACTCCTACGAGCAGTACTTC. Translation gives CASSLEPRANSYEQYF.

This clonotype was seen a few times. This chain uses TRBV10-3 with TRBJ2-5; D assignment may be TRBD1 or TRBD2 (5 bases each). The end of the DNA fits TRBJ2-7 better, so the J call may be wrong. Germline CDR1 and CDR2: ENHRY and SYGVKD. The CDR3 totals 12 residues. The CDR3 DNA follows: TGTGCCTCCTCGGACCGGGGCGACGAGCAGTACTTC. The encoded protein is CASSDRGDEQYF.

In this sample, this clonotype turned up once. The V gene is TRBV27, the J gene TRBJ1-4; 7 nucleotides align to TRBD1. J gave up 0 bases and V 11 bases, and 6 bases lay outside the gene matches. The germline V gene has CDR1 MNHEY and CDR2 SMNVEV (reference sequence). This CDR3 has 14 amino acids. Here the CDR3 DNA reads TGTGCCTGTGGACAGGCGGCAACTAATGAAAAACTGTTTTTT. This translates into CACGQAATNEKLFF.

The chain couples TRBV11-1 to TRBJ2-7; tentatively, D is TRBD2 (6 bases). The ends were cut back, 4 bases at V and 1 base at J, with 14 bases in the middle. This CDR3 region has 15 residues. CDR1 is SGHAT and CDR2 is FQDESV in the germline V gene (reference sequence). This CDR3 reads CASSWGRFLSYEQYF. The CDR3 nucleotides read TGTGCCAGCAGCTGGGGGAGGTTCCTTTCCTACGAGCAGTACTTC.

In the case of this clonotype: At one end the junction does not follow the germline gene, possibly because of a read error. This chain connects TRBV25-1 to TRBJ2-4, with 9 bases that match TRBD2. The closer fit of TRBJ2-7 to the DNA end suggests the J call may be wrong. The CDR3 contains 16 residues. Germline V gives CDR1 MGHDK, CDR2 SYGVNS. CDR3 sequence: CTSSSQEAGGFREQYF. CDR3 bases: TGTACCAGCAGTTCTCAAGAGGCGGGGGGGTTTCGCGAGCAGTACTTC.

The chain is built from TRBV30 and TRBJ2-1; 9 nucleotides line up with TRBD1. This CDR3 has 13 amino acids. After removal of 3 bases from V and 7 bases from J, the junction contained 4 bases not matched to a gene. The germline V gene encodes CDR1 GTSNPN and CDR2 SVGIG (reference sequence). The DNA of the CDR3 is TGTGCCTGGAGCCTACAGGGGGCGAATGAGCAGTTCTTC. This gives the protein CAWSLQGANEQFF.

The V gene is TRBV4-1, the J gene TRBJ2-5; D gene uncertain. CDR1 and CDR2 from the germline V gene are MGHRA and YSYEKL. The CDR3 has 14 amino acids. V was trimmed by 1 base and J by 2 bases, leaving 8 bases between them. In nucleotides, the CDR3 is TGCGCCAGCAGCCAAGGACCGGATCAAGAGACCCAGTACTTC. Translation gives CASSQGPDQETQYF.

CDR3 coding DNA: TGTGCCAGCACCAAGCCACCTGGATCCCCTAGCTCCTATAATTCACCCCTCCACTTT. As protein: CASTKPPGSPSSYNSPLHF. The rearrangement joins TRBV6-1 to TRBJ1-6; D unclear. Per the germline V gene, CDR1 is MNHNS and CDR2 is SASEGT. The CDR3 sequence is 19 residues long. Trimming pared 7 bases from V and 0 bases from J, leaving 22 bases between.

This clonotype showed up just a few times. This clone may be a read error of a much larger clone one base away. V gene TRBV5-8 combines with J gene TRBJ2-5; D is undetermined. This CDR3 spans 13 amino acids. The germline CDR1 and CDR2 sequences are SGHTS and YDEGEE. Trimming cost V 4 bases and J 0 bases, with 7 bases left between them. CDR3 in amino acids: CASSVPYQETQYF. The CDR3 DNA sequence: TGTGCCAGCAGCGTCCCGTACCAAGAGACCCAGTACTTC.

There are a few counts of this clonotype. This chain uses TRBV4-1 with TRBJ1-1; D gene ambiguous. V lost 0 bases and J 6 bases, leaving 8 bases between the germline ends. Germline assignment: CDR1 MGHRA and CDR2 YSYEKL. CDR3 size: 13 residues. The DNA of the CDR3 is TGCGCCAGCAGCCAAGAGGTGTTGTCTGAAGCTTTCTTT. The encoded protein is CASSQEVLSEAFF.

This clonotype occurred a few times. This chain uses TRBV13 with TRBJ2-5; 7 bases agree with TRBD2. The CDR3 contains 16 residues. V shed 5 bases and J 4 bases; nucleotides not matched to a gene: 13. Germline V gives CDR1 PRHDT, CDR2 FYEKMQ (reference sequence). CDR3 region: CASSHHLAGNGETQYF. The CDR3 region has the DNA TGTGCCAGCAGCCACCATTTAGCGGGCAACGGAGAGACCCAGTACTTC.

This clonotype was seen only a few times. The genes are TRBV5-1 and TRBJ2-7; TRBD2 might be the D (5 bases). V gave up 4 bases and J gave up 2 bases, with 10 bases separating them. CDR3 length: 13 amino acids. Germline lookup yields CDR1 SGHRS and CDR2 YFSETQ. The CDR3 protein is CASSHGEAYEQYF. The CDR3 bases are TGCGCCAGCAGCCACGGGGAAGCCTACGAGCAGTACTTC.

This chain uses TRBV27 with TRBJ2-1, with 11 bases matching TRBD2. Trimming took 3 bases from V and 5 from J; bases not matched to a gene: 6. The CDR3 sequence is 16 residues long. The germline V gene encodes CDR1 MNHEY and CDR2 SMNVEV (reference sequence). The CDR3 sequence: CASSLSTSGADNEQFF. CDR3 bases: TGTGCCAGCAGTTTGTCGACTAGCGGGGCCGACAATGAGCAGTTCTTC.